The 6 T cell receptor beta chains presented below share a single source sample, sequenced in a study of blood T cells in healthy people across ages. With a J-beta primer mix and a sample-barcoded 5' primer, a second PCR ran 7 to 11 cycles. TCRdb reprocessed the 5' RACE reads with MiXCR, giving one entry per CDR3 protein. The data hold approximately 850,000 distinct CDR3 sequences, with around 42% observed a single time. Sequenced sample: blood. The receptors come from a man in his 60s in good health.

In its sample, this clonotype was seen a few times. The rearrangement uses TRBV6-2 or TRBV6-3 and TRBJ1-2; weak D call: TRBD1 (5 bases). This CDR3 region has 15 residues. Germline values: CDR1 MNHEY, CDR2 SVGEGT. V lost 5 bases to trimming and J lost 6 bases, with 19 bases between them. CDR3: CASSTRRGAQNGYTF. The CDR3, as DNA: TGTGCCAGCAGTACCCGGCGAGGGGCGCAAAATGGCTACACCTTC.

The chain uses TRBV7-6 and TRBJ2-5; 10 nucleotides line up with TRBD2. The CDR3 covers 16 residues. The germline V gene encodes CDR1 SGHVS and CDR2 FNYEAQ. Unmatched junction bases numbered 7, after V lost 5 bases and J lost 1 base. The CDR3 nucleotides are TGTGCCAGCAGCCTACTGGCTAGCGGGGGCCAAGAGACCCAGTACTTC. Its protein product is CASSLLASGGQETQYF.

The V and J genes are TRBV9 and TRBJ2-7; the D is unclear. The CDR3 is 15 residues long. Germline CDR1 reads SGDLS; CDR2 reads YYNGEE. The germline V and J ends were trimmed by 0 bases and 3 bases, with 13 bases remaining between them. CDR3 bases: TGTGCCAGCAGCGTAGGGGCCGGGCTACGCTACGAGCAGTACTTC. Protein: CASSVGAGLRYEQYF.

This clonotype was found a few times. The V and J genes are TRBV28 and TRBJ2-7, with TRBD2 identical over 15 bases. CDR1 is MDHEN and CDR2 is SYDVKM in the germline V gene. This CDR3 is built from 18 residues. The V and J ends lost 2 bases and 2 bases, in that order; junction bases with no gene match: 7. The CDR3 is CASSLPGTSGGLAYEQYF. CDR3 sequence (DNA): TGTGCCAGCAGTTTACCGGGGACTAGCGGGGGGCTCGCCTACGAGCAGTACTTC.

The chain carries TRBV15 and TRBJ2-1; TRBD2 is a possible D gene (5 bases). The CDR3 is 15 residues long. Trimming shortened V by 1 base and J by 5 bases, and 12 bases separated the two germline ends. Germline V gives CDR1 LNHNV, CDR2 YYDKDF (reference sequence). This CDR3 is CATSRGGQINNEQFF. CDR3 bases: TGTGCCACCAGCAGAGGAGGGCAGATTAACAATGAGCAGTTCTTC.

The chain employs TRBV20-1 and TRBJ1-1; a weak D match, TRBD1 (5 bases). The CDR3 is made up of 13 amino acids. Germline V lookup: CDR1 DFQATT, CDR2 SNEGSKA (reference sequence). Trimming stripped 2 bases from V and 5 bases from J, with 12 bases between. CDR3 coding DNA: TGCAGTGCTAGAAAACAGGTGGGGACTGAAGCTTTCTTT. It is translated as CSARKQVGTEAFF.